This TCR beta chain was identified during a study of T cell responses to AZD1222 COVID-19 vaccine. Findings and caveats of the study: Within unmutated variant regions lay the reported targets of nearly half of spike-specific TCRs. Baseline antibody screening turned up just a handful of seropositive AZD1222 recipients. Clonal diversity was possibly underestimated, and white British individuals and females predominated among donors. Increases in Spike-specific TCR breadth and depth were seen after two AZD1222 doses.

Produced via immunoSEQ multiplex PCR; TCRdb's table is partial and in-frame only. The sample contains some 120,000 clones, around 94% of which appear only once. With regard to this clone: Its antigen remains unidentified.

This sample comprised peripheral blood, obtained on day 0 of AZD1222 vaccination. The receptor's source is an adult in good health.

Here the CDR3 reads CASSIARWDEQYF. The CDR3 nucleotides are TGTGCCAGCAGTATCGCCCGGTGGGACGAGCAGTACTTC. The rearrangement uses TRBV12-3 or TRBV12-4 and TRBJ2-7; D not certain. The CDR3 totals 13 residues. V was shortened by 5 bases and J by 5 bases, with 13 bases between the two germline ends.